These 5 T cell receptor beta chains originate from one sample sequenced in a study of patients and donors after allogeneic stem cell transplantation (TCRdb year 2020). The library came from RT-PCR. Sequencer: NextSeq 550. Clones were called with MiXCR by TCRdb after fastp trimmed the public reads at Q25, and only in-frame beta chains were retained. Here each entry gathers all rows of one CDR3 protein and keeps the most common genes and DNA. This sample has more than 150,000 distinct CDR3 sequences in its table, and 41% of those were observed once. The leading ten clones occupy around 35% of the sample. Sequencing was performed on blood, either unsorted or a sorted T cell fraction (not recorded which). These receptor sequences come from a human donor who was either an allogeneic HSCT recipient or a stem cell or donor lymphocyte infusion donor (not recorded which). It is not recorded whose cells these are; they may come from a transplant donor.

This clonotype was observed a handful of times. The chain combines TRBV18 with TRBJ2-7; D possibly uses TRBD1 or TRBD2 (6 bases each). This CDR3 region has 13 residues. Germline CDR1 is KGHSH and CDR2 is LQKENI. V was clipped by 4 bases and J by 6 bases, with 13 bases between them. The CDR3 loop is CASSLIQGGEQYF. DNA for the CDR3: TGTGCCAGCTCACTAATACAGGGAGGCGAGCAGTACTTC. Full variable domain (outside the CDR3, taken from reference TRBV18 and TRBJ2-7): NAGVMQNPRHLVRRRGQEARLRCSPMKGHSHVYWYRQLPEEGLKFMVYLQKENIIDESGMPKERFSAEFPKEGPSILRIQQVVRGDSAAYFCASSLIQGGEQYFGPGTRLTVT.

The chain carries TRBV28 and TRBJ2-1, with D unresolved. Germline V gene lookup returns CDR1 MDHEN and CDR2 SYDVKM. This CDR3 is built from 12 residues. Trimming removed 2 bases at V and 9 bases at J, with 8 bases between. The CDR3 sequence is CASSLLRLEQFF. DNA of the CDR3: TGTGCCAGCAGTTTACTACGGCTTGAGCAGTTCTTC.

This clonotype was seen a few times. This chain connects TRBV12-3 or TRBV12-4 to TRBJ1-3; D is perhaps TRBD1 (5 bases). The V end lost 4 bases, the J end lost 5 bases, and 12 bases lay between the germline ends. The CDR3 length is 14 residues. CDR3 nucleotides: TGTGCCAGCAGTTCTGAGGGACGGCGAAACACCATATATTTT. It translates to CASSSEGRRNTIYF.

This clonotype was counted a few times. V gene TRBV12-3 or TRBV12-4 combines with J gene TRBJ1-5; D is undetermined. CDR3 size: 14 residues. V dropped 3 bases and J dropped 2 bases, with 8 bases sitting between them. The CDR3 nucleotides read TGTGCCAGCAGTTTCAGGTTTGGCAATCAGCCCCAGCATTTT. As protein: CASSFRFGNQPQHF.

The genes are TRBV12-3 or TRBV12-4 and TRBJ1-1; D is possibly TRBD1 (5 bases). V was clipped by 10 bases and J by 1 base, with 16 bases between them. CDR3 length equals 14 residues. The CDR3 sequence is CATSVGGANTEAFF. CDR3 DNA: TGTGCCACATCCGTGGGGGGAGCGAACACTGAAGCTTTCTTT.